The 28 T cell receptor beta chains below all came from one sample that was sequenced in a study of metastatic and nonmetastatic thyroid tumors. No treatment had been given to any patient before thyroid surgery. MiXCR re-clonotyped the PCR reads for TCRdb. Among approximately 24,000 clones, about 21% were seen once, and the ten largest hold around 75%. Sequencing used blood. The receptors come from a male donor with papillary thyroid cancer or a benign thyroid nodule (not recorded which). Some clones in this sample may be carry-over from other donors' samples.

Many counts were recorded for this clone. V is TRBV19 and J is TRBJ1-2; 9 nucleotides agree with TRBD1. V lost 2 bases to trimming and J lost 3 bases; unmatched junction nucleotides: 1. CDR3 size: 14 residues. Looked up from germline, CDR1 is LNHDA and CDR2 is SQIVND (reference sequence). This chain's CDR3 is CASSITGGYYGYTF. As DNA, the CDR3 is TGTGCCAGTAGTATAACAGGGGGCTACTATGGCTACACCTTC.

In its sample, this clone was seen many times. The chain employs TRBV4-1 and TRBJ2-3; D call uncertain. Germline lookup yields CDR1 MGHRA and CDR2 YSYEKL. Trimming stripped 0 bases from V and 0 bases from J, with 13 bases between. This CDR3 is built from 17 residues. CDR3 coding DNA: TGCGCCAGCAGCCAAGACTTATTTGCCTCTAGCACAGATACGCAGTATTTT. Amino acids: CASSQDLFASSTDTQYF.

This clone showed up many times. The gene calls are TRBV20-1 and TRBJ2-3; 10 bases are a match to TRBD1. The V segment lost 6 bases and the J segment 2 bases; nucleotides outside the gene matches: 5. This CDR3 region has 14 residues. Germline V gene lookup returns CDR1 DFQATT and CDR2 SNEGSKA (reference sequence). The CDR3 spells CSAGQGGNTDTQYF. The CDR3 nucleotides are TGCAGTGCCGGACAGGGGGGAAACACAGATACGCAGTATTTT.

By share of the sample, this clone is medium-sized. The rearrangement uses TRBV28 and TRBJ1-6, with 7 bases lining up with TRBD1. CDR3 length: 14 amino acids. The J segment lost 10 bases and the V segment lost 4 bases, leaving 7 bases of the junction unmatched. CDR1 MDHEN and CDR2 SYDVKM come from the germline V gene. CDR3 residues: CASSSTGLVSPLHF. For the CDR3, the DNA is TGTGCCAGCAGTTCGACAGGGCTGGTCTCACCCCTCCACTTT.

The chain couples TRBV24-1 to TRBJ2-1, with D maybe TRBD1 (6 bases). Germline loops: CDR1 KGHDR, CDR2 SFDVKD. This CDR3 has 15 amino acids. V lost 2 bases and J 2 bases, leaving 9 bases between the germline ends. Here the CDR3 reads CATSDYRVAYNEQFF. The DNA for the CDR3 is TGTGCCACCAGTGATTACAGGGTCGCCTACAATGAGCAGTTCTTC.

In this sample, this clone turned up many times. This chain's CDR3 is CASSPEGGPNYEQYF. CDR3 DNA sequence: TGTGCCAGCAGCCCAGAGGGGGGGCCAAACTACGAGCAGTACTTC. This sequence joins TRBV7-8 and TRBJ2-7; D possibly corresponds to TRBD2 (7 bases). The CDR3 extends over 15 amino acids. V shed 5 bases and J shed 3 bases, with 17 bases lying between them. CDR1 SGHVS and CDR2 FQNEAQ come from the germline V gene.

This clone was observed a few times. The same CDR3 is also encoded by other DNA sequences in this sample. DNA for the CDR3: TGCAGTGCTAGGGCTAGCGACTACAATGAGCAGTTCTTC. Amino acids: CSARASDYNEQFF. The chain employs TRBV20-1 and TRBJ2-1; perhaps TRBD2 as D (6 bases). Germline lookup yields CDR1 DFQATT and CDR2 SNEGSKA (reference sequence). The V and J ends lost 3 bases and 3 bases respectively, with 9 bases between them. The CDR3 runs 13 residues.

This clone occurred many times. The J gene is TRBJ2-7, the V gene TRBV5-5; the D is unclear. This CDR3 has 12 amino acids. Germline CDR1 is SGHKS and CDR2 is YYEKEE (reference sequence). Trimming stripped 4 bases from V and 0 bases from J, with 5 bases between. The CDR3, as DNA: TGTGCCAGCAGCCACCTCTCCTACGAGCAGTACTTC. Residues: CASSHLSYEQYF.

V is TRBV11-2 and J is TRBJ2-6; possibly TRBD1 or TRBD2 for D (6 bases each). The CDR3 length is 16 residues. Germline V gene lookup returns CDR1 SGHAT and CDR2 FQNNGV. V lost 7 bases and J 3 bases, leaving 16 bases between the germline ends. The CDR3, as DNA: TGTGCCAGCATCCCAAGGGGGGCTGGTGGGGCCAACGTCCTGACTTTC. Its translation: CASIPRGAGGANVLTF.

The V and J genes are TRBV4-2 and TRBJ1-3, with D possibly matching TRBD1 (5 bases). The V gene's germline CDR1 is LGHNA and CDR2 YNFKEQ. Between the trimmed V and J ends, which lost 2 bases and 2 bases, there was a span of 16 bases. The CDR3 totals 17 residues. The chain's CDR3 is CASSQRLGGRAGNTIYF. In DNA, the CDR3 is TGTGCCAGCAGCCAAAGACTCGGGGGGAGAGCTGGAAACACCATATATTTT.

This clone was detected ten times or more. The V gene is TRBV5-5, the J gene TRBJ2-2; unclear D gene. The CDR3 runs to 16 residues. Trimming left V 4 bases short and J 1 base short, with 14 bases between. Germline CDR1 is SGHKS and CDR2 is YYEKEE (reference sequence). CDR3 in amino acids: CASSPTPLRNTGELFF. CDR3 nucleotide sequence: TGTGCCAGCAGCCCGACCCCATTACGGAACACCGGGGAGCTGTTTTTT.

This clone has a count of ten or more. The chain is built from TRBV5-1 and TRBJ2-5; 10 bases are shared with TRBD1. CDR3 size: 17 residues. Unmatched junction bases numbered 16, after V lost 6 bases and J lost 5 bases. Per the germline V gene, CDR1 is SGHRS and CDR2 is YFSETQ. In DNA form, the CDR3 reads TGCGCCAGCACCCGAGAGGGACAGGGGTCTCTAGGTGAGACCCAGTACTTC. This encodes CASTREGQGSLGETQYF.

There are many counts of this clone. This chain links TRBV2 with TRBJ1-3; no clear D gene. V dropped 9 bases and J dropped 3 bases, with 30 bases sitting between them. The CDR3 runs 19 residues. Looked up from germline, CDR1 is SNHLY and CDR2 is FYNNEI. CDR3 protein: CARVPKRPEKDLNGNTIYF. The CDR3 DNA follows: TGTGCCAGGGTCCCGAAAAGACCAGAGAAGGATCTTAATGGAAACACCATATATTTT.

In this sample, this clone turned up many times. The rearrangement joins TRBV9 to TRBJ2-3, with 8 bases matching TRBD2. There are 14 residues in the CDR3. Trimming took 4 bases from V and 1 from J; bases not matched to a gene: 2. Germline V gene sequence: CDR1 SGDLS, CDR2 YYNGEE. The DNA for the CDR3 is TGTGCCAGCAGCTCCGGGGGGGGCACAGATACGCAGTATTTT. Translated, it gives CASSSGGGTDTQYF.

This clone was seen many times. The chain uses TRBV24-1 and TRBJ2-3; no reliable D call. The CDR3 runs 18 residues. V lost 5 bases and J 3 bases, leaving 23 bases between the germline ends. Germline assignment: CDR1 KGHDR and CDR2 SFDVKD. CDR3 bases: TGTGCCACCAGTGCCCCCCCCCGTGGCCTTCCCCCTACAGATACGCAGTATTTT. Translating gives CATSAPPRGLPPTDTQYF.

This clone was observed at least ten times. This rearrangement joins TRBV30 to TRBJ2-7; TRBD1 is a possible D gene (6 bases). The CDR3 loop spans 13 amino acids. CDR1 GTSNPN and CDR2 SVGIG come from the germline V gene (reference sequence). V lost 6 bases, J lost 2 bases, and 14 bases lay in between. CDR3 nucleotides: TGTGCCTGCCACAGGGCTCGCACCTACGAGCAGTACTTC. It yields the protein CACHRARTYEQYF.

This clone showed up just a few times. V usage is TRBV9 and J usage is TRBJ1-4; possible D gene TRBD1, 5 bases. Germline CDR1 and CDR2: SGDLS and YYNGEE. Trimming took off 7 bases at V and 8 bases at J, with 18 bases between the two ends. The CDR3 is 14 residues long. In nucleotides, the CDR3 is TGTGCCAGCGGGGACGCCCGTCCTGACGAAAAACTGTTTTTT. This sequence encodes CASGDARPDEKLFF. Full variable domain (remainder filled in from reference TRBV9 and TRBJ1-4): DSGVTQTPKHLITATGQRVTLRCSPRSGDLSVYWYQQSLDQGLQFLIQYYNGEERAKGNILERFSAQQFPDLHSELNLSSLELGDSALYFCASGDARPDEKLFFGSGTQLSVL.

The chain links TRBV5-4 to TRBJ2-7; D gene unclear. V gave up 1 base and J gave up 6 bases, with 11 bases separating them. The V gene's germline CDR1 is SGHNT and CDR2 YYREEE (reference sequence). The CDR3 contains 13 residues. The CDR3 here is CASSLPSTGEQYF. The CDR3 bases are TGTGCCAGCAGCTTGCCCAGTACTGGCGAGCAGTACTTC.

The rearrangement joins TRBV14 to TRBJ1-1, with D possibly being TRBD1 (6 bases). V lost 4 bases and J 0 bases, leaving 15 bases between the germline ends. CDR3 size: 16 residues. The V gene's germline CDR1 is SGHDN and CDR2 FVKESK. In nucleotides, the CDR3 is TGTGCCAGCAGCCCCGGGGGGGGGCTAATGAACACTGAAGCTTTCTTT. Translation gives CASSPGGGLMNTEAFF.

This clone was observed a few times. The chain is built from TRBV6-6 and TRBJ2-6; 7 bases are shared with TRBD2. Unmatched junction bases numbered 6, after V lost 0 bases and J lost 4 bases. Germline V gene lookup returns CDR1 MNHNY and CDR2 SVGAGI (reference sequence). CDR3 length: 17 residues. The CDR3: CASSYSGGAAGANVLTF. The CDR3 region has the DNA TGTGCCAGCAGTTACTCGGGAGGGGCGGCCGGGGCCAACGTCCTGACTTTC.

There are many counts of this clone. The chain is built from TRBV14 and TRBJ2-5, with D tentatively TRBD1 or TRBD2 (6 bases each). The V gene's germline CDR1 is SGHDN and CDR2 FVKESK. This CDR3 has 15 residues. Trimming cost V 0 bases and J 5 bases, with 13 bases left between them. CDR3 coding DNA: TGTGCCAGCAGCCAAGACGTGTGGGGGGCTGAGACCCAGTACTTC. This sequence encodes CASSQDVWGAETQYF.

The J gene is TRBJ2-2, the V gene TRBV24-1, with 10 bases identical to TRBD1. Germline trimming cut 2 bases from V and 1 base from J; bases unmatched to any gene: 6. The CDR3 is made up of 18 amino acids. CDR1 and CDR2 from the germline V gene are KGHDR and SFDVKD. The CDR3 loop is CATSDWGTGVGNTGELFF. Written as DNA, the CDR3 is TGTGCCACCAGTGATTGGGGGACAGGGGTTGGGAACACCGGGGAGCTGTTTTTT.

This clone was found once. J is TRBJ1-2 and V is TRBV2; TRBD1 matches 7 bases. The CDR3 contains 14 residues. The germline V gene has CDR1 SNHLY and CDR2 FYNNEI. With V trimmed by 5 bases and J by 6 bases, 9 bases remained unmatched. The CDR3, as DNA: TGTGCCAGCAGTAAAAGACAGGGTAGTGATGGCTACACCTTC. This codes for CASSKRQGSDGYTF.

The table lists this clone with many counts. This chain uses TRBV6-4 with TRBJ2-1; no firm D call. In germline, CDR1 is MRHNA, CDR2 SNTAGT. V was cut by 2 bases and J by 0 bases, with 8 bases left in between. The CDR3 has 15 residues. The CDR3 region is CASSDGKSSYNEQFF. The CDR3 DNA follows: TGTGCCAGCAGTGACGGGAAGAGCTCCTACAATGAGCAGTTCTTC.

The gene calls are TRBV20-1 and TRBJ2-7; the match to TRBD1 covers 8 bases. J lost 7 bases, V lost 5 bases, and 10 bases had no gene match. Germline-derived CDR1 and CDR2 are DFQATT and SNEGSKA (reference sequence). The CDR3 has 13 amino acids. CDR3 DNA sequence: TGCAGTGCTGGACAGGGTGCTTCAGATGAGCAGTACTTC. It is translated as CSAGQGASDEQYF.

This clone came up a few times. This chain joins TRBV12-3 or TRBV12-4 and TRBJ2-3; D is ambiguous. V was shortened by 6 bases and J by 9 bases, with 10 bases between the two germline ends. The CDR3 is made up of 11 amino acids. CDR3 amino acids: CASRSFYTQYF. The DNA for the CDR3 is TGTGCCAGCAGGTCATTCTACACGCAGTATTTT.

This clone appeared a single time. The rearrangement links TRBV28 to TRBJ2-1; 7 bases match TRBD2. From germline, CDR1 is MDHEN and CDR2 SYDVKM. After removal of 6 bases from V and 8 bases from J, the junction contained 16 bases not matched to a gene. The CDR3 length is 16 residues. The CDR3 DNA follows: TGTGCCAGCAGATACACCCCCGGGGGAGGGCCGGATGAGCAGTTCTTC. It translates to CASRYTPGGGPDEQFF. Using reference TRBV28 and TRBJ2-1 for the parts outside the CDR3, the full variable domain is DVKVTQSSRYLVKRTGEKVFLECVQDMDHENMFWYRQDPGLGLRLIYFSYDVKMKEKGDIPEGYSVSREKKERFSLILESASTNQTSMYLCASRYTPGGGPDEQFFGPGTRLTVL.

The V and J genes are TRBV6-5 and TRBJ2-7; TRBD1 agrees at 9 bases. Germline assignment: CDR1 MNHEY and CDR2 SVGAGI. With V trimmed by 2 bases and J by 5 bases, 4 bases remained unmatched. The CDR3 is 14 amino acids. The CDR3 coding sequence is TGTGCCAGCAGTTACCGGGACAGGGTCGACGAGCAGTACTTC. This sequence encodes CASSYRDRVDEQYF.